This T cell receptor (beta chain) is from a study of blood T cell repertoires in COVID-19. Background on the study: Acute-phase and convalescent COVID-19 samples originated in the United States, Italy and Spain. T cells, B-cell-depleted T cells, or PBMCs provided the cDNA or gDNA that served as material.

Under the authors' procedure: Estimated nucleated cell counts came from reference gene primer amplification. Generated by immunoSEQ multiplex PCR, the TCRdb table keeps only in-frame clones and is missing some. That table supplies the V and J calls and clone size; D and trimming were determined from the DNA. Of around 42,000 clones in the sample, just under 80% were seen once. The count of this clone is one. V was shortened by 5 bases and J by 2 bases, with 13 bases between the two germline ends. There are 15 residues in the CDR3. Looked up from germline, CDR1 is SNHLY and CDR2 is FYNNEI. The chain couples TRBV2 to TRBJ1-5; D remains ambiguous. The sequencing sample was made of peripheral blood. The receptor's source is a man older than 75 with active or convalescent COVID-19. The CDR3 loop is CASSLRSVRNQPQHF. CDR3 bases: TGTGCCAGCAGTCTACGATCGGTACGCAATCAGCCCCAGCATTTT. The entire variable domain, with the rest obtained from reference TRBV2 and TRBJ1-5, is as follows: EPEVTQTPSHQVTQMGQEVILRCVPISNHLYFYWYRQILGQKVEFLVSFYNNEISEKSEIFDDQFSVERPDGSNFTLKIRSTKLEDSAMYFCASSLRSVRNQPQHFGDGTRLSIL.